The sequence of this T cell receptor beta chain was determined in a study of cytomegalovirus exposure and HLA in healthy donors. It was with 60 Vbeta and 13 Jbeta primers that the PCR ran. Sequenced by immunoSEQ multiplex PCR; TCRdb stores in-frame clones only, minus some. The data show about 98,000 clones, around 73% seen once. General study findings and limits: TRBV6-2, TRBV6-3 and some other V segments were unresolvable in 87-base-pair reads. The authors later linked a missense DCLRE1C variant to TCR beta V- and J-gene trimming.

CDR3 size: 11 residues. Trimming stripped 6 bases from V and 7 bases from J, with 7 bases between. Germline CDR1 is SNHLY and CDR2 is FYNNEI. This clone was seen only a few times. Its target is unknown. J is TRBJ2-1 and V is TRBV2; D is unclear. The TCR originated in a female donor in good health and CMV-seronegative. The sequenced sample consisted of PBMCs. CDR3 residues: CASRRYNEQFF. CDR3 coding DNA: TGTGCCAGCAGGCGATATAATGAGCAGTTCTTC.